This TCR beta chain comes out of a study of early T cells in non-severe SARS-CoV-2 infection (dated by TCRdb to the early 2020s). Regarding the research as a whole: TCR sequencing used bulk RNA from unsorted whole blood, so alpha and beta chains could not be paired. What the research found in general, with its limitations: VDJdb matching was skewed toward anti-spike CD8 responses, so virus-specific expansions were likely underestimated and private and CD4 specificities were missed.

The CDR3 runs 13 residues from the cysteine to the phenylalanine. Kept here is only the CDR3 DNA, which spans 39 bases and is read in frame from base 1. Compared with germline, V lacks 3 bases and J lacks 11 bases; bases without a gene match: 7. Taken from the germline V gene, the CDR1 and CDR2 loops are SQVTM and ANQGSEA. The study was a case-control design nested within a healthcare worker cohort in London, UK, with weekly nasopharyngeal swab PCR tests and blood sampling. Between 23 and 31 March 2020, the week of the UK lockdown, healthcare workers were enrolled and then followed up weekly for as long as 16 weeks. Library generation was performed with 5' RACE. This sample was sequenced with a NextSeq 500. Unique molecular identifiers were attached to individual cDNA molecules in the TCR library protocol so that sequencing error and PCR bias could be corrected. Both TCR alpha and beta chains were sequenced, and tight co-correlation was observed between alpha and beta sequence abundances in each sample. Processing in the source paper ran as follows. Decombinator V4 was used to perform V gene, J gene and CDR3 annotation of TCR sequences. Expanded TCRs were defined as changing significantly between any two time points under a Poisson model with p below 0.0001. TCR abundances were normalised to the total number of TCRs sequenced per sample and were expressed as counts per million. TRAV1-2 paired with TRAJ12, TRAJ20 or TRAJ33 defined MAIT TCRs, while TRAV10 paired with TRAJ18 defined iNKT TCRs. VDJdb, accessed 1 November 2021, was searched for CMV, EBV and SARS-CoV-2 annotated TCRs, with TCRs annotated for multiple antigens excluded. The public reads were quality trimmed at Q25 with fastp and then assembled into clones with MiXCR by TCRdb, keeping productive beta chains. Rows with one shared CDR3 protein collapse into an entry with the most common genes and DNA. The V and J calls and clone size come from TCRdb's table, not from the authors' own analysis. This sample holds fewer than 100,000 distinct CDR3 sequences; over 10% were observed only once. Of the sample, approximately 2.4% falls within the top ten clones.

At least ten counts were recorded for this clonotype. Its antigen target is currently unknown. It has no much larger one-base neighbor in the sample; base qualities were not kept. The sequence derives from an adult who was a healthcare worker with PCR-confirmed SARS-CoV-2 infection or an uninfected control (not recorded which). The chain is encoded by TRBV29-1 joined to TRBJ2-1; 10 nucleotides in the junction match TRBD1. The sample comprised whole blood. At the DNA level, the sequence is TGCAGCGTTGATGTCGAGGGACAGGGGAAGCAGTTCTTC. The translation is CSVDVEGQGKQFF.